Below, one T cell receptor beta chain is given with its context. Its antigen remains unknown. Germline V lookup: CDR1 SGHAT, CDR2 FQNNGV. The CDR3 covers 15 residues. Germline trimming cut 1 base from V and 4 bases from J; bases unmatched to any gene: 5. These data are taken from a study of cytomegalovirus exposure and HLA in healthy donors. The study's findings and limits: Later, an analysis found that TCR clusters from the first cohort tended to co-occur in the roughly 110 validation repertoires. Cytomegalovirus association was listed for about 170 TCR beta chains.

Only in-frame clones appear in the TCRdb table, and some are missing; sequencing was by immunoSEQ multiplex PCR. The data contain about 280,000 clones, approximately 87% of them singletons. What was sequenced was PBMCs. The chain couples TRBV11-2 to TRBJ2-7; 9 positions agree with TRBD2. The sequence was obtained from a woman aged 18-29 years in good health and CMV-seronegative. The CDR3 is CASSLGGLALYEQYF. The CDR3 DNA reads as TGTGCCAGCAGCTTAGGGGGACTAGCTTTATACGAGCAGTACTTC.